This T cell receptor beta chain derives from a study of T cell repertoires in cytomegalovirus infection. Study at large: CMV infection plus the matching HLA type was flagged by public TCR beta signatures.

V gave up 2 bases and J gave up 5 bases; unmatched junction bases: 14. Germline V CDR1 and CDR2: MNHNY, SVGAGI (reference sequence). This CDR3 has 18 residues. A single record per CDR3 protein comes from TCRdb applying MiXCR to the reads. This sample carries a few hundred thousand distinct CDR3 sequences, 40% of them seen once, and the ten largest clones take 48%. Turning to this clonotype: Its cognate antigen is unknown.

This clonotype was obtained from a human donor in good health (CMV status not recorded). Some clones in this sample may be carry-over from other donors' samples. The input for sequencing was cultured PBMCs, taken from culture after CMV antigen stimulation. V and J are TRBV6-6 and TRBJ2-3; TRBD2 aligns across 9 bases. CDR3 nucleotide sequence: TGTGCCAGCAGTTACGTGCATAATAGCGGGGGTCCCGAAGATACGCAGTATTTT. It is translated as CASSYVHNSGGPEDTQYF.